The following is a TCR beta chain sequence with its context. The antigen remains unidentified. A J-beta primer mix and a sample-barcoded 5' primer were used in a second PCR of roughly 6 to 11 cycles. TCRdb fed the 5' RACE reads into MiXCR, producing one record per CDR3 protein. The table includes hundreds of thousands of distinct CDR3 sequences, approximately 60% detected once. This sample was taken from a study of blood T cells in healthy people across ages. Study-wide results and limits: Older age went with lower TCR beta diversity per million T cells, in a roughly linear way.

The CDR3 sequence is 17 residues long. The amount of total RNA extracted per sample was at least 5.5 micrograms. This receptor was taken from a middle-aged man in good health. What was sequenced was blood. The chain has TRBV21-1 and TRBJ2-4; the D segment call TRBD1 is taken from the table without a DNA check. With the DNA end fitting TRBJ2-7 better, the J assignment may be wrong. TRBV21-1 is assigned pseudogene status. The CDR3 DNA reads TGTGCCAGCACCATTACAGGACGCCCCCATTTTCCCTACGAGCAGTACTTC. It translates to CASTITGRPHFPYEQYF.